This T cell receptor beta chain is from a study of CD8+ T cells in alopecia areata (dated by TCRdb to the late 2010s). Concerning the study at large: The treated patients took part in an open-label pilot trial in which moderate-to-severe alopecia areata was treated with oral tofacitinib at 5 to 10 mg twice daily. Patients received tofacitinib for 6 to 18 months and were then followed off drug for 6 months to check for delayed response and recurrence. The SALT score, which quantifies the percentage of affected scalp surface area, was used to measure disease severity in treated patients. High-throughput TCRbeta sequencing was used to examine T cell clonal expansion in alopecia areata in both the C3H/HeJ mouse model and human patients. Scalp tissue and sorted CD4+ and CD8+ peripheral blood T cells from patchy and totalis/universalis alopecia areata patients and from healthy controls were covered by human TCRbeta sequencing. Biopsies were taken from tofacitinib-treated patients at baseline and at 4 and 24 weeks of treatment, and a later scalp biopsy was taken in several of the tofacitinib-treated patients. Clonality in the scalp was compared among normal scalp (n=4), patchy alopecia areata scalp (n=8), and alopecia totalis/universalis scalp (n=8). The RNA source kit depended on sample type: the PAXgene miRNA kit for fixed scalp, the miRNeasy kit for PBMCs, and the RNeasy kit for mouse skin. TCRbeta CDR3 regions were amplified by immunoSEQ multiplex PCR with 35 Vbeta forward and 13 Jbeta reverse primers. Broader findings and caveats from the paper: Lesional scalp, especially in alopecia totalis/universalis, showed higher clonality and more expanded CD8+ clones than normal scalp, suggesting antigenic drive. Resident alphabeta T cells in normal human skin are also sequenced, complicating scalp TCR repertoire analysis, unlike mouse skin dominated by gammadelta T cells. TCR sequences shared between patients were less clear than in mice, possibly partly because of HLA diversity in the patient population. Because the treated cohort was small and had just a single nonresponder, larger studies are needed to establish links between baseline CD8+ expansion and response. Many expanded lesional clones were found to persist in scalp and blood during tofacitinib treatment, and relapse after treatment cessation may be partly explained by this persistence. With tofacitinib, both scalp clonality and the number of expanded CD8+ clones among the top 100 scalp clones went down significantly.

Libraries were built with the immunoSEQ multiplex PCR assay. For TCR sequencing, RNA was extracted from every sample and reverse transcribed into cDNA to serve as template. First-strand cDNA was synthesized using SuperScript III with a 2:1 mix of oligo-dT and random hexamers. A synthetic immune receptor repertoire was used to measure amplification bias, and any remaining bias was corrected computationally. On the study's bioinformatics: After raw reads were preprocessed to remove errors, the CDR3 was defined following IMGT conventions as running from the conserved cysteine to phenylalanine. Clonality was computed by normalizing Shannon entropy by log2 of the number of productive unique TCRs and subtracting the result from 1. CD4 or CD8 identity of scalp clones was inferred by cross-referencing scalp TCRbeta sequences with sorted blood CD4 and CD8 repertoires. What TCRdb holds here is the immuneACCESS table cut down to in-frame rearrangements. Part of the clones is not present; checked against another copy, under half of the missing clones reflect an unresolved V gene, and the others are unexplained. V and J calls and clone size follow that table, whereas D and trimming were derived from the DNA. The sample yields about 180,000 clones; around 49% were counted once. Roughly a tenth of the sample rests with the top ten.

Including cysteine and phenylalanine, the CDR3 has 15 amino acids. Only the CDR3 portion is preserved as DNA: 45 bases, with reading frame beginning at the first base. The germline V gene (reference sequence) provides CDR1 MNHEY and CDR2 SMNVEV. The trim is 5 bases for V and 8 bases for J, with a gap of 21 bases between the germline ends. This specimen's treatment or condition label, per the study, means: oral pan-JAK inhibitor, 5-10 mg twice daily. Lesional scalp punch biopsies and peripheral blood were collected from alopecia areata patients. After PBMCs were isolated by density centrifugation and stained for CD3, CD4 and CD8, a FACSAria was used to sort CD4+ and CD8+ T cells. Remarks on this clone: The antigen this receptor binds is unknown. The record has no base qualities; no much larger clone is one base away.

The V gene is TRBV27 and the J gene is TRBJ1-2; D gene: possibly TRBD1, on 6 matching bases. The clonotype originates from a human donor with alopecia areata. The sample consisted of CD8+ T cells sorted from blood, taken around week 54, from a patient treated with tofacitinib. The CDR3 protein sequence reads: CASSPIVGGSGGYTF. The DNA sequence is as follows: TGTGCCAGCAGTCCTATCGTGGGGGGCTCGGGAGGCTACACCTTC.